The 14 T cell receptor beta chains listed next were all sequenced from one sample in a study of blood T cell repertoires in COVID-19. Profiled with immunoSEQ multiplex PCR; TCRdb holds only in-frame clones, not every one. This table has some 200,000 clones, 87% appearing once. Sequenced material: PBMCs or T cells enriched from blood (not recorded which). The receptors originated from a man younger than 30 with acute COVID-19.

This clone was recorded once. The chain couples TRBV19 to TRBJ1-1; D ambiguous. The germline V and J ends were trimmed by 7 bases and 2 bases, with 11 bases remaining between them. Germline loops: CDR1 LNHDA, CDR2 SQIVND (reference sequence). The CDR3 sequence is 13 residues long. CDR3 bases: TGTGCCAGTAATAGCGATTCAAACACTGAAGCTTTCTTT. Amino acid sequence: CASNSDSNTEAFF.

This chain uses TRBV28 with TRBJ2-7, with no clear D. Germline V lookup: CDR1 MDHEN, CDR2 SYDVKM. Trimming took off 6 bases at V and 3 bases at J, with 21 bases between the two ends. The CDR3 is 16 amino acids. The CDR3 reads CASSHKLWQPGYEQYF. Written as DNA, the CDR3 is TGTGCCAGCAGCCATAAGCTCTGGCAGCCAGGCTACGAGCAGTACTTC.

The chain has TRBV28 and TRBJ2-5, with TRBD2 as a possible D gene (6 bases). Germline loops: CDR1 MDHEN, CDR2 SYDVKM. This CDR3 comprises 17 residues. The V end was cut by 6 bases, the J end by 0 bases, with 20 bases between. The CDR3 is CASSPMGAGRDQETQYF. The CDR3 DNA reads TGTGCCAGCAGCCCTATGGGCGCCGGGAGAGACCAAGAGACCCAGTACTTC.

V and J are TRBV19 and TRBJ2-1, with 10 bases aligning to TRBD2. With V trimmed by 1 base and J by 5 bases, 8 bases remained unmatched. This CDR3 comprises 17 residues. Per germline, CDR1 LNHDA and CDR2 SQIVND (reference sequence). The chain's CDR3 is CASSIVLRTSGNNEQFF. The CDR3 DNA sequence: TGTGCCAGTAGTATAGTCCTCCGGACTAGCGGAAACAATGAGCAGTTCTTC.

This chain connects TRBV9 to TRBJ2-3, with TRBD2 matching over 11 bases. The germline V gene has CDR1 SGDLS and CDR2 YYNGEE. This CDR3 is 16 amino acids long. The trim removed 4 bases at V and 0 bases at J, leaving 4 bases unmatched. CDR3 protein: CASSPASGGSTDTQYF. CDR3 coding DNA: TGTGCCAGCAGCCCCGCTAGCGGGGGGAGCACAGATACGCAGTATTTT. Full variable domain (missing parts from reference TRBV9 and TRBJ2-3): DSGVTQTPKHLITATGQRVTLRCSPRSGDLSVYWYQQSLDQGLQFLIQYYNGEERAKGNILERFSAQQFPDLHSELNLSSLELGDSALYFCASSPASGGSTDTQYFGPGTRLTVL.

V gene TRBV10-1 combines with J gene TRBJ2-7; D unresolved. The V end lost 2 bases, the J end lost 6 bases, and 11 bases lay between the germline ends. Germline lookup yields CDR1 WNHNN and CDR2 SYGVQD (reference sequence). This CDR3 comprises 13 residues. CDR3 in DNA: TGCGCCAGCAGTGAGGGCCCTTCGGGCGAGCAGTACTTC. Protein product: CASSEGPSGEQYF.

Only one count was recorded for this clone. The chain recombines TRBV28 with TRBJ1-3, with D hard to call. Per the germline V gene, CDR1 is MDHEN and CDR2 is SYDVKM. The CDR3 length is 15 residues. The ends were cut back, 6 bases at V and 0 bases at J, with 12 bases in the middle. The CDR3 region is CASSESASSGNTIYF. The CDR3 DNA reads TGTGCCAGCAGCGAAAGCGCGAGCTCTGGAAACACCATATATTTT.

The V call is TRBV14, the J call TRBJ1-2; D perhaps matches TRBD1 (5 bases). CDR3 length: 13 amino acids. Trimming shortened V by 4 bases and J by 6 bases, and 12 bases separated the two germline ends. Germline CDR1 SGHDN, CDR2 FVKESK. CDR3 in DNA: TGTGCCAGCAGCCCCCCCGGGGGTCATGGCTACACCTTC. This codes for CASSPPGGHGYTF.

The chain carries TRBV19 and TRBJ2-5, with 11 bases matching TRBD2. The V and J ends lost 1 base and 4 bases, in that order; junction bases with no gene match: 8. This CDR3 has 17 amino acids. CDR1 and CDR2 from the germline V gene are LNHDA and SQIVND (reference sequence). Here the CDR3 reads CASSIGEPSGRRETQYF. The DNA of the CDR3 is TGTGCCAGTAGTATAGGGGAACCTAGCGGGAGGCGAGAGACCCAGTACTTC.

This chain connects TRBV6-5 to TRBJ2-2, with 10 bases lining up with TRBD2. This CDR3 is 15 amino acids long. V was clipped by 5 bases and J by 8 bases; unmatched bases: 8. CDR1 MNHEY and CDR2 SVGAGI come from the germline V gene. The CDR3 region has the DNA TGTGCCAGCAGTCCCTGGACTAGCGGAAGGGGGGAGCTGTTTTTT. It yields the protein CASSPWTSGRGELFF.

This clone was recorded a few times. This rearrangement joins TRBV30 to TRBJ1-4; a possible D gene is TRBD1 (6 bases). Trimming removed 0 bases at V and 7 bases at J, with 9 bases between. CDR1 is GTSNPN and CDR2 is SVGIG in the germline V gene (reference sequence). The CDR3 contains 13 residues. The CDR3 coding sequence is TGTGCCTGGAGTGTAGGGGGGGGTGAAAAACTGTTTTTT. Amino acids: CAWSVGGGEKLFF. Full variable domain (rest looked up from reference TRBV30 and TRBJ1-4): SQTIHQWPATLVQPVGSPLSLECTVEGTSNPNLYWYRQAAGRGLQLLFYSVGIGQISSEVPQNLSASRPQDRQFILSSKKLLLSDSGFYLCAWSVGGGEKLFFGSGTQLSVL.

The gene calls are TRBV7-3 and TRBJ1-3; 9 positions agree with TRBD1. This CDR3 comprises 15 residues. Germline CDR1 is SGHTA and CDR2 is FQGTGA. V was clipped by 0 bases and J by 4 bases; unmatched bases: 1. CDR3 sequence: CASSLTGQGGNTIYF. The CDR3 nucleotides are TGTGCCAGCAGCTTAACGGGACAGGGAGGAAACACCATATATTTT.

V usage is TRBV18 and J usage is TRBJ2-1; maybe TRBD2 (6 bases). V was cut by 2 bases and J by 3 bases, with 11 bases left in between. The CDR3 is made up of 15 amino acids. Per the germline V gene, CDR1 is KGHSH and CDR2 is LQKENI. CDR3 protein: CASSPTGGGYNEQFF. The CDR3 DNA follows: TGTGCCAGCTCACCAACCGGGGGTGGCTACAATGAGCAGTTCTTC.

The chain combines TRBV28 with TRBJ1-1; the match to TRBD1 covers 7 bases. Germline CDR1 is MDHEN and CDR2 is SYDVKM. The ends lost 6 bases at V and 0 bases at J; junction bases unmatched: 7. The CDR3 is 15 amino acids. Written as DNA, the CDR3 is TGTGCCAGCAGCAGCCCGGGACAGATGAACACTGAAGCTTTCTTT. Translation: CASSSPGQMNTEAFF.